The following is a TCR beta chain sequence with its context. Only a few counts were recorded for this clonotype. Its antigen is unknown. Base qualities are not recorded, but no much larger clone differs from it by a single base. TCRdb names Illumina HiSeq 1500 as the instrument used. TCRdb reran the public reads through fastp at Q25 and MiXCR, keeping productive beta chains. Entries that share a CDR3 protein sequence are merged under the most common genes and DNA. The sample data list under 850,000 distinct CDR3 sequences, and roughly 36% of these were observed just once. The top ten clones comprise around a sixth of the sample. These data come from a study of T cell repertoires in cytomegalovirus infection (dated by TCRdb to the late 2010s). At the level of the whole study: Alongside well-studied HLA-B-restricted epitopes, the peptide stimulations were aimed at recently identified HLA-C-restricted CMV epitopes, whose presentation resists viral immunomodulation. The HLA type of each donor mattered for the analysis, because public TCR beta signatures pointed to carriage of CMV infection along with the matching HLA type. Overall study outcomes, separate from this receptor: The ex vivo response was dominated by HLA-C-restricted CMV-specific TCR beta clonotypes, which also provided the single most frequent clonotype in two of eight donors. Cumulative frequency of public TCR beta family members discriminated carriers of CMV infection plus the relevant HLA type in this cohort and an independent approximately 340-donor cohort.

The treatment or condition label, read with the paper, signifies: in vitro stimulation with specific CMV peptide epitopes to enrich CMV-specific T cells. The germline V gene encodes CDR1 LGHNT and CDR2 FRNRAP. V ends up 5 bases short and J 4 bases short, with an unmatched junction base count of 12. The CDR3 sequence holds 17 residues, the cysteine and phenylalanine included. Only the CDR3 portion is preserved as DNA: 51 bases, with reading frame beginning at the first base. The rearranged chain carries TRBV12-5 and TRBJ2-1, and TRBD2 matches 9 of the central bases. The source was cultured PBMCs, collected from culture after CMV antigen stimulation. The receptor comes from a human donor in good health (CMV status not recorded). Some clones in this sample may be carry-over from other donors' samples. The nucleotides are TGTGCTAGTGGTACATATAGCGGGAGCGTCGGGTACAATGAGCAGTTCTTC. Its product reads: CASGTYSGSVGYNEQFF.